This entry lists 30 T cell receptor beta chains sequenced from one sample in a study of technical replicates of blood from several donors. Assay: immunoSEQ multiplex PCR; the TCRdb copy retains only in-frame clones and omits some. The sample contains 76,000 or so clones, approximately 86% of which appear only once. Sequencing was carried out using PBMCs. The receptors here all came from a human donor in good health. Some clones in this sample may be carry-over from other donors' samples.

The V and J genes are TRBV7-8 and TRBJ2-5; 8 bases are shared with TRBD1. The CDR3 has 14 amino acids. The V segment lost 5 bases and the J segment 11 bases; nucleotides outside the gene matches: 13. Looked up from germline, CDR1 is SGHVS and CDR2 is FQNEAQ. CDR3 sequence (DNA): TGTGCCAGCAGCGCCCGGGACAGGACCTTGGAGCAGTACTTC. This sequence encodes CASSARDRTLEQYF. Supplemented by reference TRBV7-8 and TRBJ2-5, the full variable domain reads GAGVSQSPRYKVAKRGQDVALRCDPISGHVSLFWYQQALGQGPEFLTYFQNEAQLDKSGLPSDRFFAERPEGSVSTLKIQRTQQEDSAVYLCASSARDRTLEQYFGPGTRLLVL.

The CDR3 region has the DNA TGCGCCAGCAGCCCCCCAAACACCTATGGCTACACCTTC. Residues: CASSPPNTYGYTF. The chain is built from TRBV4-1 and TRBJ1-2; D remains unclear. The CDR3 is made up of 13 amino acids. The germline V gene encodes CDR1 MGHRA and CDR2 YSYEKL. V lost 4 bases and J lost 4, with 10 bases in between.

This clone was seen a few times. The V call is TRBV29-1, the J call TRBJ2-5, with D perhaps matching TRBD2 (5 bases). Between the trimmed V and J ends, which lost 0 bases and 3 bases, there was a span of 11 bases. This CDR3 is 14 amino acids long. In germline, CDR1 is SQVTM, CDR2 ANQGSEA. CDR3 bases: TGCAGCGTTGAAGATCTACGGCGGGAAGAGACCCAGTACTTC. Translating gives CSVEDLRREETQYF.

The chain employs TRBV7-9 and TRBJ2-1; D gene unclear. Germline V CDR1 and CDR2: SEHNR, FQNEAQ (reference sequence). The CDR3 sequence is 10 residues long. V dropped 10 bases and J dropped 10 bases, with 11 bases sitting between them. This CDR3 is CATSRNEQFF. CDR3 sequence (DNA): TGTGCCACTTCCAGGAACGAGCAGTTCTTC.

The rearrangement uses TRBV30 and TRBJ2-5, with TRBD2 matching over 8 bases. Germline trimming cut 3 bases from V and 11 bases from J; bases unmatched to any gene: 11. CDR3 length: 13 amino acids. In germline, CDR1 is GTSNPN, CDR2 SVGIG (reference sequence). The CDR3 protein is CAWSGGARNLQYF. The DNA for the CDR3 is TGTGCCTGGAGCGGGGGGGCCCGGAACCTACAGTACTTC.

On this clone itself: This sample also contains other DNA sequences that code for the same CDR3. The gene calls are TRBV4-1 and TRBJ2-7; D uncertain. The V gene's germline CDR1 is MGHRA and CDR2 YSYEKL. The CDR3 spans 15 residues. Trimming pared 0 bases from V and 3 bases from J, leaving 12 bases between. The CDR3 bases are TGCGCCAGCAGCCAAGATCCCGGTACTGACTACGAGCAGTACTTC. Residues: CASSQDPGTDYEQYF.

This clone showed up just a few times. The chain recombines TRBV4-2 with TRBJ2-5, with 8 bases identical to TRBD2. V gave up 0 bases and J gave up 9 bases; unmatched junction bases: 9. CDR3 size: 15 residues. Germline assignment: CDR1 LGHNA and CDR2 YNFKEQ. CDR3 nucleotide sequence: TGTGCCAGCAGCCAAGAACGCGCGGGGGGTCACCCCCAGTACTTC. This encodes CASSQERAGGHPQYF.

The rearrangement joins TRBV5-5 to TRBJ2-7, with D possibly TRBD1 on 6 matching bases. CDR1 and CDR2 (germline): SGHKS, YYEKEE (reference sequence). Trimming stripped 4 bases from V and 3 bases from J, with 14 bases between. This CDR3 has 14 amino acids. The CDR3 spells CASSPRQVLYEQYF. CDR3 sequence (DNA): TGTGCCAGCAGCCCTAGACAGGTCCTCTACGAGCAGTACTTC.

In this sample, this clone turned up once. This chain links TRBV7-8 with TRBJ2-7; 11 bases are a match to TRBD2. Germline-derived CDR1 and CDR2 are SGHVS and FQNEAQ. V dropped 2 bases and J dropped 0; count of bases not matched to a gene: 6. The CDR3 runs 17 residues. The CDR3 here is CASSLLAGGPSSYEQYF. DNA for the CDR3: TGTGCCAGCAGCTTACTAGCGGGAGGCCCGTCCTCCTACGAGCAGTACTTC. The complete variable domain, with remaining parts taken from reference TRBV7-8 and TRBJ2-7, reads GAGVSQSPRYKVAKRGQDVALRCDPISGHVSLFWYQQALGQGPEFLTYFQNEAQLDKSGLPSDRFFAERPEGSVSTLKIQRTQQEDSAVYLCASSLLAGGPSSYEQYFGPGTRLTVT.

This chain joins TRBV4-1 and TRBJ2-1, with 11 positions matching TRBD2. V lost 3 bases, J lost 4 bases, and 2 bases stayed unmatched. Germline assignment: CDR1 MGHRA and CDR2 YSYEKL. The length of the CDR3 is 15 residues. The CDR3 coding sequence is TGCGCCAGCAGCCATAGACTAGCGGGATACAATGAGCAGTTCTTC. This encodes CASSHRLAGYNEQFF.

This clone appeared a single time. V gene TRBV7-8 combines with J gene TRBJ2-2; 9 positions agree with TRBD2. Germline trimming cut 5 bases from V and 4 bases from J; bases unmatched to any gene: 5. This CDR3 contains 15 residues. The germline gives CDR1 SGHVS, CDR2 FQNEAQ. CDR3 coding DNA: TGTGCCAGCAGCACGGGACTAGCTTCCACCGGGGAGCTGTTTTTT. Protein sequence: CASSTGLASTGELFF.

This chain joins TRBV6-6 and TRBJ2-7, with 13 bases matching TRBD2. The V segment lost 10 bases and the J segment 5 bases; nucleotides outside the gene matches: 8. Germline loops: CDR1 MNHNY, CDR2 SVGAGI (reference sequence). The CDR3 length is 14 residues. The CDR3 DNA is TGTGCCACGATACTAGCGGGAGGGGGTGACGAGCAGTACTTC. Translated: CATILAGGGDEQYF.

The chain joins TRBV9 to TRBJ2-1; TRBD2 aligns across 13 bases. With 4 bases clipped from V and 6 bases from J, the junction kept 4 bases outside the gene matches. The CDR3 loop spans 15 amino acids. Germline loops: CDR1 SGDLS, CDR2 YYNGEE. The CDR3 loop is CASSQTSGGANEQFF. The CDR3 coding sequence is TGTGCCAGCAGCCAAACTAGCGGGGGGGCCAATGAGCAGTTCTTC.

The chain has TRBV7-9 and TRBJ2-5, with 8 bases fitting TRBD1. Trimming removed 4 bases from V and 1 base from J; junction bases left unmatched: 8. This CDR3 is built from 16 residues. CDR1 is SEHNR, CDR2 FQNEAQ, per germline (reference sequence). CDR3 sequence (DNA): TGTGCCAGCAGCTCGACAGGGGTTGTTTCCCAAGAGACCCAGTACTTC. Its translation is CASSSTGVVSQETQYF.

CDR3 sequence: CASSRFEGPLHF. The DNA of the CDR3 is TGTGCCAGCAGCCGGTTTGAGGGACCCCTCCACTTT. The chain has TRBV7-9 and TRBJ1-6; D ambiguous. The CDR3 length is 12 residues. V was shortened by 5 bases and J by 12 bases, with 11 bases between the two germline ends. In germline, CDR1 is SEHNR, CDR2 FQNEAQ (reference sequence).

The CDR3 here is CASSSGQGTSGTDTQYF. Written as DNA, the CDR3 is TGTGCCAGCAGCTCGGGACAGGGCACATCTGGCACAGATACGCAGTATTTT. The chain joins TRBV5-6 to TRBJ2-3, with 9 bases matching TRBD1. The CDR3 loop spans 17 amino acids. Germline CDR1 is SGHDT and CDR2 is YYEEEE. Germline trimming cut 3 bases from V and 1 base from J; bases unmatched to any gene: 9.

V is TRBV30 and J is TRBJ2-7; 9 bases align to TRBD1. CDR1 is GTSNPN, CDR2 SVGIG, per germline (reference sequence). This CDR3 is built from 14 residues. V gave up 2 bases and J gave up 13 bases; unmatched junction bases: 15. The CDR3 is CAWSRPGSRTGVYF. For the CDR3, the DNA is TGTGCCTGGAGTAGGCCGGGGTCACGGACAGGGGTTTACTTC. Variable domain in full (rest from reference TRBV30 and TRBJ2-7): SQTIHQWPATLVQPVGSPLSLECTVEGTSNPNLYWYRQAAGRGLQLLFYSVGIGQISSEVPQNLSASRPQDRQFILSSKKLLLSDSGFYLCAWSRPGSRTGVYFGPGTRLTVT.

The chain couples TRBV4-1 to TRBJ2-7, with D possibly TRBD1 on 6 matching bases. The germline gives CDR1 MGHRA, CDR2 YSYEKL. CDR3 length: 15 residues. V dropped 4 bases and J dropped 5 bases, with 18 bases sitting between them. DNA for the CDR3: TGCGCCAGCAGCCGACAGGTCTCGAAAAGTGACGAGCAGTACTTC. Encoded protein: CASSRQVSKSDEQYF.

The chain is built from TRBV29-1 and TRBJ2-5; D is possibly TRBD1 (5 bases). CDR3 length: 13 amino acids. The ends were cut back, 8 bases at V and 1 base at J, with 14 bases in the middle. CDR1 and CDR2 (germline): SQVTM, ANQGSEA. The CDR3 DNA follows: TGCAGCACAGACGAAGGGGTCCAAGAGACCCAGTACTTC. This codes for CSTDEGVQETQYF.

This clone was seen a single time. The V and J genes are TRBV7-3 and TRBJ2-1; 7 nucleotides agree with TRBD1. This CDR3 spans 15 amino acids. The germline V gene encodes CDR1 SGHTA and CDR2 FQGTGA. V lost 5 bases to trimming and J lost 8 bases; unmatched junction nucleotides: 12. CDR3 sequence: CASSPTGLEGYEQFF. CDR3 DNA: TGTGCCAGCAGCCCGACAGGGCTCGAGGGCTATGAGCAGTTCTTC.

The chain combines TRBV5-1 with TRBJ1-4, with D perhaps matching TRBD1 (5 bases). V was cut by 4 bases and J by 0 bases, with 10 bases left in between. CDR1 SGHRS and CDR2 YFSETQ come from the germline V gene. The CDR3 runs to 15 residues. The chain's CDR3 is CASSNQGATNEKLFF. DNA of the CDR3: TGCGCCAGCAGCAACCAGGGTGCAACTAATGAAAAACTGTTTTTT.

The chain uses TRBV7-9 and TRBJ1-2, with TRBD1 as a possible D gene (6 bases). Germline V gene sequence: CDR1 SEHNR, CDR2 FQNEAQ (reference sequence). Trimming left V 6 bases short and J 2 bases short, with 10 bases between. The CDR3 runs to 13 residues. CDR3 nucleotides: TGTGCCAGCAGAAAAGACAGGAACTATGGCTACACCTTC. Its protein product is CASRKDRNYGYTF.

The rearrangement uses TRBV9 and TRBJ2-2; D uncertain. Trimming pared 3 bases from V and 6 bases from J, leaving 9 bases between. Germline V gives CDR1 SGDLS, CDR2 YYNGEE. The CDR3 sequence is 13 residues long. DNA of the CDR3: TGTGCCAGCAGCGCTATTCACGCCGGGGAGCTGTTTTTT. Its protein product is CASSAIHAGELFF.

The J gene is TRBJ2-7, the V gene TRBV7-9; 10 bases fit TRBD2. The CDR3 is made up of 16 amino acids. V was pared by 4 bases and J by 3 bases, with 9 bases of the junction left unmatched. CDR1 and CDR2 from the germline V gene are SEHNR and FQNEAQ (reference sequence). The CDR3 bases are TGTGCCAGCAGCTCAGGAAGCGGGGGGGTTTACTACGAGCAGTACTTC. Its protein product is CASSSGSGGVYYEQYF.

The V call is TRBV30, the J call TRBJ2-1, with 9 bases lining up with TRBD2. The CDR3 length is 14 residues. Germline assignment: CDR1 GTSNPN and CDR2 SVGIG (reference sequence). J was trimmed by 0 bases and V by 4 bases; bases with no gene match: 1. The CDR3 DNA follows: TGTGCCTGGAATAGCGGGAGCTCCTACAATGAGCAGTTCTTC. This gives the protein CAWNSGSSYNEQFF.

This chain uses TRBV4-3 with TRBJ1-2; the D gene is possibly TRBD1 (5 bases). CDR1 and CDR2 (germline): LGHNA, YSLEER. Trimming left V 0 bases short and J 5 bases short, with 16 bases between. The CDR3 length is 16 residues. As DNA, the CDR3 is TGCGCCAGCAGCCAAGAAGGCCAGGGATCGTATTATGGCTACACCTTC. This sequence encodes CASSQEGQGSYYGYTF.

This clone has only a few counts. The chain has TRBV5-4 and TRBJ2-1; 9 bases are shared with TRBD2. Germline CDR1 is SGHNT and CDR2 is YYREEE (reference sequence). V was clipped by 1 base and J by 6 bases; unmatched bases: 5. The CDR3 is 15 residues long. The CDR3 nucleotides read TGTGCCAGCAGCTTGCCAGCGGGAGGTATCAATGAGCAGTTCTTC. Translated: CASSLPAGGINEQFF.

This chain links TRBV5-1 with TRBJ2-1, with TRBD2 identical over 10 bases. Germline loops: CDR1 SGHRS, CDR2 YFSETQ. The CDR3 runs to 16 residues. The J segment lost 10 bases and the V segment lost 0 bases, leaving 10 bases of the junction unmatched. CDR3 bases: TGCGCCAGCAGCTTGGCCGATTCTAGCGGGAGCGTCGAGCAGTTCTTC. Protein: CASSLADSSGSVEQFF.

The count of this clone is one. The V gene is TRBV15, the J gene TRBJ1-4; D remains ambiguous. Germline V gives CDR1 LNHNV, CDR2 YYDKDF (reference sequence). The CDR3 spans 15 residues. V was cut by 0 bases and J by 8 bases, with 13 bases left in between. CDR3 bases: TGTGCCACCAGCAGAGATGGCGGGGTAACAGAAAAACTGTTTTTT. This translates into CATSRDGGVTEKLFF.

The CDR3 coding sequence is TGCGCCAGCAGCCAGGGCCTAGCGGAGTACGAGCAGTACTTC. It codes for CASSQGLAEYEQYF. The rearrangement uses TRBV4-1 and TRBJ2-7, with 7 bases matching TRBD2. The germline V gene encodes CDR1 MGHRA and CDR2 YSYEKL. J lost 4 bases, V lost 3 bases, and 6 bases had no gene match. The length of the CDR3 is 14 residues.